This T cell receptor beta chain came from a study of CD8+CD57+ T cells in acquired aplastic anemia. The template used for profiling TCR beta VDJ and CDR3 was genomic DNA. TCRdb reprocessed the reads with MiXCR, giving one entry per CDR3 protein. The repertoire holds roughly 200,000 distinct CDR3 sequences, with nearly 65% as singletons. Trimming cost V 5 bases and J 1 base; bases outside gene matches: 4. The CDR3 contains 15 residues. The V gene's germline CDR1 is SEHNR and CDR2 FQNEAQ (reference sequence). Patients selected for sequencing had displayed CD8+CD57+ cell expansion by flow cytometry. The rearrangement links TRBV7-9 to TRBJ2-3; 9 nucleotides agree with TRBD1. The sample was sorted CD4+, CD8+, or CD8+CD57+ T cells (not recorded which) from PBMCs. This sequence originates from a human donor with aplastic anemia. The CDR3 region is CASSTGGEGTDTQYF. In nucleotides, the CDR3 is TGTGCCAGCAGCACAGGGGGCGAGGGCACAGATACGCAGTATTTT.